Listed here are 9 T cell receptor beta chains from one sample, sequenced in a study of T cells in narcolepsy. Libraries were prepared by immunoSEQ multiplex PCR; TCRdb keeps only in-frame clonotypes and omits some of them. Among 20,000 to 25,000 clones listed, around four fifths were seen once. The material sequenced was CD45RA- memory CD4+ T cells from PBMCs. The source of these receptors is a human donor with narcolepsy.

A remark on this clone: Within the sample, other DNA sequences also encode this same CDR3. The rearrangement links TRBV29-1 to TRBJ1-2; 9 nucleotides agree with TRBD1. The J segment lost 0 bases and the V segment lost 7 bases, leaving 3 bases of the junction unmatched. There are 13 residues in the CDR3. Germline V CDR1 and CDR2: SQVTM, ANQGSEA. CDR3 sequence: CSGGQGANYGYTF. CDR3 nucleotides: TGCAGCGGGGGACAGGGTGCTAACTATGGCTACACCTTC.

The rearrangement uses TRBV5-6 and TRBJ2-1; 9 bases agree with TRBD2. Germline CDR1 is SGHDT and CDR2 is YYEEEE. The CDR3 loop spans 15 amino acids. The junction had 10 bases not matched to a gene; V was cut back by 6 bases and J by 6 bases. CDR3 bases: TGTGCCAGCATCAGGACTAGCGCCGGCGGCAATGAGCAGTTCTTC. This codes for CASIRTSAGGNEQFF.

The chain has TRBV2 and TRBJ2-4; 9 bases match TRBD2. CDR3 size: 17 residues. V shed 4 bases and J 3 bases; nucleotides not matched to a gene: 10. CDR1 SNHLY and CDR2 FYNNEI come from the germline V gene. The CDR3 nucleotides are TGTGCCAGCAGTGCACTAGCGGGTCAGTGGGTCAAAAACATTCAGTACTTC. Protein: CASSALAGQWVKNIQYF.

The V gene is TRBV6-5, the J gene TRBJ1-1; tentatively, D is TRBD1 (5 bases). V lost 7 bases and J lost 0, with 15 bases in between. Germline assignment: CDR1 MNHEY and CDR2 SVGAGI. CDR3 length: 15 amino acids. CDR3 amino acids: CASNQLRGVNTEAFF. The CDR3 region has the DNA TGTGCCAGCAATCAACTCCGAGGGGTGAACACTGAAGCTTTCTTT.

This chain links TRBV29-1 with TRBJ2-7; possible D gene TRBD2, 5 bases. The length of the CDR3 is 13 residues. Per the germline V gene, CDR1 is SQVTM and CDR2 is ANQGSEA. Trimming stripped 5 bases from V and 4 bases from J, with 15 bases between. CDR3 residues: CSVQPVPGYEQYF. The CDR3 region has the DNA TGCAGCGTTCAGCCGGTCCCGGGGTACGAGCAGTACTTC.

This chain connects TRBV21-1 to TRBJ2-3; TRBD2 reflects the table's D call only, with no check against the DNA. TRBV21-1 is classified as a pseudogene. The CDR3 sequence is 16 residues long. In DNA form, the CDR3 reads TGTGCCAGCAGCAAAGGAGCGGGGGGATGCACAGATACGCAGTATTTT. Translation gives CASSKGAGGCTDTQYF.

V is TRBV5-1 and J is TRBJ2-1, with 7 bases fitting TRBD2. V trimming: 4 bases; J trimming: 8 bases; junction bases outside the gene matches: 9. The CDR3 runs 14 residues. Germline CDR1 reads SGHRS; CDR2 reads YFSETQ. CDR3 nucleotides: TGCGCCAGCAGCCCCAGAGGACTAGTCGATGAGCAGTTCTTC. The encoded protein is CASSPRGLVDEQFF.

The CDR3 DNA follows: TGTGCCAGTCAGACACAGGCCGGGGAGCTGTTTTTT. It specifies CASQTQAGELFF. The V gene is TRBV28, the J gene TRBJ2-2; maybe TRBD1 (5 bases). Germline CDR1 is MDHEN and CDR2 is SYDVKM. V was trimmed by 9 bases and J by 6 bases, leaving 11 bases between them. This CDR3 is 12 amino acids long.

The chain joins TRBV7-9 to TRBJ1-1; TRBD1 might be the D (5 bases). Germline assignment: CDR1 SEHNR and CDR2 FQNEAQ (reference sequence). The germline V and J ends were trimmed by 7 bases and 1 base, with 13 bases remaining between them. The CDR3 runs 14 residues. This CDR3 reads CASILTGANTEAFF. CDR3 bases: TGTGCCAGCATCCTAACCGGGGCGAACACTGAAGCTTTCTTT.